This is a list of T cell receptor beta chains from one sample in a study of identical twins. In TCRdb, the 5' RACE reads were re-called with MiXCR into one record per CDR3 protein. The table shows 700,000 or so distinct CDR3 sequences, with less than 10% occurring only once. The same sample was also used in a study of yellow fever vaccine responses in identical twins.

The specimen sequenced was PBMCs. The source is a woman aged 18 to 35 in good health. CDR3s include the opening cysteine and the closing phenylalanine or tryptophan. Each record gives: CDR3 length, V gene, J gene, CDR3 protein.

len: 14
v_gene: TRBV21-1
j_gene: TRBJ2-1
CDR3aa: CASSKGVVRNEQFF

len: 14
v_gene: TRBV20-1
j_gene: TRBJ2-2
CDR3aa: CSARDVGGTGELFF

len: 14
v_gene: TRBV29-1
j_gene: TRBJ2-1
CDR3aa: CSVAGLAGGTEQFF

len: 15
v_gene: TRBV12-3/TRBV12-4
j_gene: TRBJ1-1
CDR3aa: CASSPRTGPNTEAFF

len: 14
v_gene: TRBV18
j_gene: TRBJ2-7
CDR3aa: CASSLQGGVYEQYF

len: 15
v_gene: TRBV20-1
j_gene: TRBJ2-2
CDR3aa: CSTKLAGANGGELFF

len: 14
v_gene: TRBV11-2
j_gene: TRBJ2-3
CDR3aa: CASSSGLDPNTQYF

len: 15
v_gene: TRBV2
j_gene: TRBJ2-5
CDR3aa: CASSEARGRKETQYF

len: 14
v_gene: TRBV25-1
j_gene: TRBJ2-5
CDR3aa: CASSEYVGEETQYF

len: 13
v_gene: TRBV2
j_gene: TRBJ1-6
CDR3aa: CASTAERNSPLHF

len: 15
v_gene: TRBV28
j_gene: TRBJ2-7
CDR3aa: CASNTFRDRGYEQYF

len: 13
v_gene: TRBV5-1
j_gene: TRBJ2-1
CDR3aa: CASSLTLDGEQFF

len: 15
v_gene: TRBV25-1
j_gene: TRBJ1-2
CDR3aa: CASSEPGTGGGGYTF

len: 14
v_gene: TRBV3-1
j_gene: TRBJ2-5
CDR3aa: CASSQQGGKETQYF

len: 16
v_gene: TRBV7-6
j_gene: TRBJ2-1
CDR3aa: CASSPSQGSYYNEQFF

len: 15
v_gene: TRBV2
j_gene: TRBJ2-1
CDR3aa: CASSEAARGRDEQFF

len: 16
v_gene: TRBV10-2
j_gene: TRBJ2-2
CDR3aa: CASSDFGTENTGELFF

len: 16
v_gene: TRBV5-1
j_gene: TRBJ1-1
CDR3aa: CASSDSRDGMNTEAFF

len: 10
v_gene: TRBV29-1
j_gene: TRBJ2-7
CDR3aa: CSVLLNEQYF

len: 16
v_gene: TRBV7-2
j_gene: TRBJ2-4
CDR3aa: CASSLDKGLAKNIQYF

len: 12
v_gene: TRBV5-5
j_gene: TRBJ2-7
CDR3aa: CASSLKTYEQYF

len: 16
v_gene: TRBV28
j_gene: TRBJ2-5
CDR3aa: CASRFRTSGRKETQYF

len: 13
v_gene: TRBV7-6
j_gene: TRBJ2-7
CDR3aa: CASRGASSYEQYF

len: 14
v_gene: TRBV29-1
j_gene: TRBJ1-1
CDR3aa: CSVTPGQSNTEAFF

len: 13
v_gene: TRBV10-1
j_gene: TRBJ2-3
CDR3aa: CASSESCRDTQYF

len: 15
v_gene: TRBV3-1
j_gene: TRBJ2-1
CDR3aa: CASSQAGGKHNEQFF

len: 17
v_gene: TRBV7-9
j_gene: TRBJ1-5
CDR3aa: CASSLAHGDRGNQPQHF

len: 13
v_gene: TRBV5-5
j_gene: TRBJ1-6
CDR3aa: CASSLKAASPLHF

len: 12
v_gene: TRBV20-1
j_gene: TRBJ2-7
CDR3aa: CSASGLVDEQYF

len: 15
v_gene: TRBV27
j_gene: TRBJ2-1
CDR3aa: CASSSGGLPSDEQFF

len: 16
v_gene: TRBV7-9
j_gene: TRBJ2-2
CDR3aa: CASSFGTSLNTGELFF

len: 14
v_gene: TRBV5-1
j_gene: TRBJ2-1
CDR3aa: CASSQGGEYNEQFF

len: 16
v_gene: TRBV7-2
j_gene: TRBJ2-7
CDR3aa: CASRRTSGRNSYEQYF

len: 17
v_gene: TRBV7-2
j_gene: TRBJ2-4
CDR3aa: CASRPSGQGLAKNIQYF

len: 17
v_gene: TRBV15
j_gene: TRBJ2-5
CDR3aa: CATSSEILLRGGETQYF